The T cell receptor beta chain under discussion was sequenced for a study of glioma-infiltrating T cells after dendritic cell vaccination. The overall study: Treatment, given 2003 to 2012, was autologous tumor lysate-pulsed dendritic cell vaccination.

There are 14 residues in the CDR3. Losses at the gene ends were 4 bases for V and 0 bases for J; bases not matched to a gene: 3. The V gene's germline CDR1 is SGHRS and CDR2 YFSETQ. Time point specified: after dendritic cell vaccination, including at tumor progression/relapse. TCRdb keeps only in-frame clones here, not all; method: immunoSEQ multiplex PCR. The sample consists of 99,000 or so clones, roughly 90% of them appearing once. Specimen: blood, collected after dendritic cell vaccination. The clonotype originates from a human donor with glioblastoma. The chain employs TRBV5-1 and TRBJ2-5, with 7 bases lining up with TRBD1. The DNA of the CDR3 is TGCGCCAGCAGCCTGACAGGGAACCAAGAGACCCAGTACTTC. It codes for CASSLTGNQETQYF. The complete variable domain, with remaining parts taken from reference TRBV5-1 and TRBJ2-5, reads KAGVTQTPRYLIKTRGQQVTLSCSPISGHRSVSWYQQTPGQGLQFLFEYFSETQRNKGNFPGRFSGRQFSNSRSEMNVSTLELGDSALYLCASSLTGNQETQYFGPGTRLLVL.